This TCR beta chain came from a study of blood T cell repertoires in COVID-19. Participants reported their clinical history, and cohort assignment relied on those reports. Deletions cut 7 bases from V and 2 bases from J, with 17 bases between. The CDR3 length is 15 residues. CDR1 and CDR2 from the germline V gene are MNHEY and SVGAGI. Profiled with immunoSEQ multiplex PCR; TCRdb holds only in-frame clones, not every one. Counted here are approximately 220,000 clones, nearly 90% occurring once; the ten biggest clones make up approximately 4.3%. The sequenced material came from PBMCs or T cells enriched from blood (not recorded which). The J gene is TRBJ1-1, the V gene TRBV6-5; TRBD1 might be the D (5 bases). The clonotype comes from a woman aged 25 to 39 with acute COVID-19. CDR3: CASTTTGGENTEAFF. The CDR3 DNA reads TGTGCCAGCACCACGACCGGGGGAGAAAACACTGAAGCTTTCTTT.